These 14 T cell receptor beta chains came from one sample sequenced in a study of T cells in Graves' hyperthyroidism and ophthalmopathy. There were TCR beta CDR3 regions amplified from RNA transcripts. When the TCR CDR3 underwent first-round RT-PCR, the HTBI primer set was used. MiXCR was run by TCRdb on the multiplex PCR reads, yielding one entry per CDR3 protein. The sample comprises some 370,000 distinct CDR3 sequences, roughly 15% of which are singletons, and almost 35% rests with the top ten. Sequencing used blood. These receptors were obtained from a woman aged 25 to 39 with Graves' hyperthyroidism that later progressed to Graves' ophthalmopathy.

The rearrangement joins TRBV5-4 to TRBJ1-1; a possible D gene is TRBD1 (5 bases). The CDR3 loop spans 14 amino acids. V lost 4 bases, J lost 2 bases, and 12 bases lay in between. Germline V CDR1 and CDR2: SGHNT, YYREEE (reference sequence). The CDR3 loop is CASSPQGDNTEAFF. The DNA of the CDR3 is TGTGCCAGCAGCCCGCAGGGTGACAACACTGAAGCTTTCTTT.

This clonotype was observed at least ten times. The chain links TRBV4-1 to TRBJ1-4; maybe TRBD1 (6 bases). The CDR3 extends over 14 amino acids. In germline, CDR1 is MGHRA, CDR2 YSYEKL. V shed 7 bases and J shed 7 bases, with 16 bases lying between them. CDR3 amino acids: CASKRTEGSEKLFF. The CDR3 nucleotides are TGCGCCAGCAAAAGGACAGAAGGGAGTGAAAAACTGTTTTTT.

This clonotype was seen ten or more times. The chain carries TRBV10-1 and TRBJ1-1; maybe TRBD1 (6 bases). V was pared by 3 bases and J by 4 bases, with 18 bases between. The germline CDR1 and CDR2 sequences are WNHNN and SYGVQD (reference sequence). The CDR3 is made up of 16 amino acids. CDR3 sequence reads: CASSEGGTGLGTEAFF. CDR3 nucleotide sequence: TGCGCCAGCAGTGAAGGGGGTACAGGGCTTGGCACTGAAGCTTTCTTT.

In its sample, this clonotype was seen a few times. An end of the junction does not agree with germline; a read error may underlie this. CDR3 nucleotide sequence: TGTGCCACCGCCGAACGACCGTACGATCAGTACTTC. It codes for CATAERPYDQYF. This sequence joins TRBV10-3 and TRBJ2-7; D is uncertain. CDR3 length: 12 amino acids. Germline CDR1 and CDR2: ENHRY and SYGVKD.

This clonotype was recorded at least ten times. The CDR3 spells CASSQNGGTEAFF. The CDR3 nucleotides are TGTGCCAGCTCACAAAACGGGGGCACTGAAGCTTTCTTT. The chain joins TRBV18 to TRBJ1-1; possible D gene TRBD1, 5 bases. CDR3 length: 13 amino acids. Germline assignment: CDR1 KGHSH and CDR2 LQKENI. Trimming cost V 4 bases and J 4 bases, with 10 bases left between them.

Only a few counts were recorded for this clonotype. This sequence joins TRBV6-1 and TRBJ1-2; 7 nucleotides align to TRBD1. The CDR3 extends over 14 amino acids. Trimming removed 6 bases from V and 5 bases from J; junction bases left unmatched: 9. Germline V gene data show CDR1 as MNHNS and CDR2 as SASEGT. The CDR3 nucleotides are TGTGCCAGCAGGGGGCTAGACAGGGCTTATGGCTACACCTTC. Translated: CASRGLDRAYGYTF.

V usage is TRBV20-1 and J usage is TRBJ2-7; 13 nucleotides align to TRBD2. J lost 2 bases, V lost 2 bases, and 9 bases had no gene match. Germline CDR1 DFQATT, CDR2 SNEGSKA (reference sequence). The CDR3 covers 17 residues. CDR3 in amino acids: CSARRTSGRRGPYEQYF. The DNA of the CDR3 is TGCAGTGCTAGAAGGACTAGCGGGAGACGAGGCCCCTACGAGCAGTACTTC.

This clonotype was counted at least ten times. The CDR3 nucleotides are TGTGCCAGCAGTTTCCAGGGATCTAACTATGGCTACACCTTC. This translates into CASSFQGSNYGYTF. This rearrangement joins TRBV27 to TRBJ1-2, with D possibly TRBD1 on 5 matching bases. Between the trimmed V and J ends, which lost 3 bases and 0 bases, there was a span of 8 bases. Germline V gene data show CDR1 as MNHEY and CDR2 as SMNVEV (reference sequence). The CDR3 totals 14 residues.

This clonotype showed up many times. The chain is built from TRBV27 and TRBJ2-2; D unclear. Trimming pared 6 bases from V and 4 bases from J, leaving 12 bases between. This CDR3 contains 14 residues. CDR1 MNHEY and CDR2 SMNVEV come from the germline V gene (reference sequence). CDR3 region: CASSRERFTGELFF. CDR3 coding DNA: TGTGCCAGCAGCCGAGAACGATTCACCGGGGAGCTGTTTTTT.

The chain has TRBV20-1 and TRBJ2-5; D might be TRBD2 (5 bases). The CDR3 runs to 15 residues. Germline V CDR1 and CDR2: DFQATT, SNEGSKA (reference sequence). Trimming shortened V by 5 bases and J by 1 base, and 17 bases separated the two germline ends. DNA of the CDR3: TGCAGTGCTCGCCGGACTCTGGGCCCCCAAGAGACCCAGTACTTC. It specifies CSARRTLGPQETQYF.

This clonotype was counted only a few times. This sequence joins TRBV3-1 and TRBJ1-3; D unresolved. The CDR3 spans 14 residues. Trimming pared 1 base from V and 3 bases from J, leaving 7 bases between. Per the germline V gene, CDR1 is LGHDT and CDR2 is YNNKEL (reference sequence). Here the CDR3 DNA reads TGTGCCAGCAGCCAAGGTTACAGTGGAAACACCATATATTTT. Translation gives CASSQGYSGNTIYF. The variable domain in full, with the rest retrieved from reference TRBV3-1 and TRBJ1-3, is DTAVSQTPKYLVTQMGNDKSIKCEQNLGHDTMYWYKQDSKKFLKIMFSYNNKELIINETVPNRFSPKSPDKAHLNLHINSLELGDSAVYFCASSQGYSGNTIYFGEGSWLTVV.

This clonotype has a handful of counts. The J gene is TRBJ1-1, the V gene TRBV27, with a tentative D call TRBD1 (5 bases). V was clipped by 6 bases and J by 10 bases, with 24 bases between them. In germline, CDR1 is MNHEY, CDR2 SMNVEV (reference sequence). The CDR3 spans 15 residues. CDR3 loop: CASRSGPGSGMGAFF. The DNA of the CDR3 is TGTGCCAGCAGGTCTGGCCCAGGGTCCGGAATGGGAGCTTTCTTT.

The table lists this clonotype with many counts. V is TRBV6-5 and J is TRBJ1-2; D gene uncertain. From germline, CDR1 is MNHEY and CDR2 SVGAGI. The CDR3 consists of 16 residues. Trimming cost V 2 bases and J 3 bases, with 16 bases left between them. Written as DNA, the CDR3 is TGTGCCAGCAGTTACGGAGGGAGTGAAGCGGACTATGGCTACACCTTC. It yields the protein CASSYGGSEADYGYTF.

The rearrangement links TRBV30 to TRBJ1-5; D is possibly TRBD1 (5 bases). The CDR3 totals 14 residues. Germline loops: CDR1 GTSNPN, CDR2 SVGIG (reference sequence). V dropped 4 bases and J dropped 7 bases, with 17 bases sitting between them. CDR3 DNA sequence: TGTGCCTGGACCTCCGGTTTGAGGGGACAGCCCCAGCATTTT. It encodes CAWTSGLRGQPQHF.